The present TCR beta chain was sequenced within a study of vaccination effects on CD4 cells after COVID-19. Study-wide background: Cultures used approximately 2 million PBMC per well, approximately 9.6 IU/ml IL-2 and approximately 10 ug/ml peptides. Study-level findings and limits: In the study, convalescent patients were few, and early post-infection timepoints were absent.

The culture ran for approximately 11 days before CD4+ T cells were isolated. Confirmation by PCR established that the person had SARS-CoV-2 infection between March and December 2020. Participants completed two doses of the BNT162b2 or mRNA-1273 vaccine. This CDR3 comprises 12 residues. In germline, CDR1 is KGHSY, CDR2 FQNENV. Trimming took off 2 bases at V and 4 bases at J, with 3 bases between the two ends. Concerning this clone itself: The antigen is unknown.

Measured with immunoSEQ multiplex PCR; TCRdb has only the in-frame clones, and not every one. The sample yields some 31,000 clones, about three quarters seen once. This material consisted of CD4+ T cells from PBMCs cultured without peptide, taken after COVID-19 vaccination. The sequence was obtained from a human donor who had a prior SARS-CoV-2 infection. The chain joins TRBV16 to TRBJ2-1; no firm D call. CDR3: CASSQHYNEQFF. DNA for the CDR3: TGTGCCAGCAGCCAACATTACAATGAGCAGTTCTTC.